This TCR beta chain was identified during a study of T cells of healthy individuals. In TCRdb, the 5' RACE reads were re-called with MiXCR into one record per CDR3 protein. The sample has 60,000 to 70,000 distinct CDR3 sequences; under 20% are singletons. This clonotype was counted only a few times. Trimming shortened V by 6 bases and J by 12 bases, and 18 bases separated the two germline ends. The V gene's germline CDR1 is MNHNS and CDR2 SASEGT. The CDR3 length is 14 residues. The sequence derives from a human donor in good health. The chain couples TRBV6-1 to TRBJ1-6; D remains unclear. CDR3 in DNA: TGTGCCAGCAGAACCGGGCCCCGTTTAGGACCCCTCCACTTT. As protein: CASRTGPRLGPLHF.